These T cell receptor beta chains were read from a single sample in a study of control samples from healthy donors and cancer patients. The table came from immunoSEQ multiplex PCR; TCRdb's copy has only in-frame clones and leaves some out. The profile shows approximately 150,000 clones, around 88% of them singletons. Sequencing used blood. These receptors originate from a young man in good health. Both conserved end residues are trimmed from each CDR3. Expanded clones are given a class, and other clones once, few, many or no size at all.

j_call clone_size v_call cdr3_aa
TRBJ1-1 NA TRBV30 AWSDRDFNLNTEAF
TRBJ2-7 NA TRBV2 ASGPGQGGEQY
TRBJ1-4 NA TRBV6-5 ASSYSQGSNEKLF
TRBJ1-4 NA TRBV18 ASSPEGSATNEKLF
TRBJ2-7 NA TRBV28 ASSTPTGYSYEQY
TRBJ1-4 NA TRBV14 ASSRTGEKLF
TRBJ1-5 NA TRBV4-1 ASSQDRDGNQPQH
TRBJ2-3 NA TRBV5-3 ARNPPDTQY
TRBJ2-1 NA TRBV5-1 ASSLGTSGTHEQF
TRBJ1-5 NA TRBV28 ASIGQGTGNQPQH
TRBJ1-1 NA TRBV4-2 ASSQGIEGSEAF
TRBJ2-7 NA TRBV5-6 ASSFQANYEQY
TRBJ1-2 NA TRBV5-4 ASSSPRVVGYT
TRBJ1-2 NA TRBV11-2 ASSLGSRGVYGYT
TRBJ1-2 NA TRBV5-4 ASSTGPGAGDGYT
TRBJ1-5 NA TRBV5-6 ASSNRENQPQH
TRBJ1-1 NA TRBV29-1 SETRNTEAF
TRBJ2-6 NA TRBV29-1 SVAGLGASGANVLT
TRBJ1-1 NA TRBV6-5 ASSYQGRNTEAF
TRBJ2-7 once TRBV7-8 ASSRPLTESYEQY
TRBJ1-4 NA TRBV7-6 ASSRESEKLF
TRBJ2-5 NA TRBV15 ATSREETQY
TRBJ2-7 NA TRBV23-1 ASSQSWAAGYEQY
TRBJ2-4 NA TRBV2 ASSAGDRESNIQY
TRBJ2-7 few TRBV6-6 ASSYGTNLGQY
TRBJ2-2 once TRBV7-7 ASSSQGGANTGELF
TRBJ2-1 NA TRBV3-1/TRBV3-2 ASSQRTRTVNNEQF
TRBJ1-5 NA TRBV28 ASSLGWLGQSNQPQH
TRBJ1-4 NA TRBV28 ASSSTPTRKLF
TRBJ2-5 NA TRBV6-6 ASSQGQVIWETQY
TRBJ1-2 few TRBV7-9 ASSLPTGNGYT
TRBJ1-2 NA TRBV5-6 ASSARDRGRSGYGYT
TRBJ2-1 NA TRBV28 ASRPTSGGAHEQF
TRBJ2-5 NA TRBV3-1/TRBV3-2 ASSLQTTGETQY
TRBJ1-2 NA TRBV19 ASSMGRGAGYGYT
TRBJ2-7 once TRBV5-6 ASSFGQSSASYEQY
TRBJ1-3 NA TRBV5-4 ASSAIPSGGSGNTIY
TRBJ2-1 NA TRBV7-9 ASSLGQGWSNEQF
TRBJ1-1 NA TRBV24-1 ATSDFGGAEAF
TRBJ1-4 NA TRBV6-6 ASSYDSGNEKLF
TRBJ2-2 NA TRBV19 ASLASGGTGELF
TRBJ2-3 NA TRBV7-9 ASSLIAGGAQY
TRBJ2-3 NA TRBV10-1 ASSEYDSGGSDTQY
TRBJ2-7 NA TRBV11-2 ASSFTTGTGPEQY
TRBJ1-2 NA TRBV18 ASSPMDPLNYGYT
TRBJ2-7 NA TRBV25-1 ASSPWDTSYEQY
TRBJ2-4 NA TRBV19 ASSTMRTGGYIQY
TRBJ2-5 NA TRBV5-4 ASGDSGTQY
TRBJ1-2 NA TRBV14 ASSPGTGGYT
TRBJ2-2 NA TRBV28 ASSFQYTGELF